Below, 9 T cell receptor beta chains from the same sample are listed, as sequenced in a study of breast tumors, draining lymph nodes, adjacent tissues. Breast cancer patients provided tissue from their axillary draining lymph nodes. TCRdb reprocessed the multiplex PCR reads via MiXCR and lists one record per CDR3 protein. Of 150,000 to 200,000 distinct CDR3 sequences listed, 25% to 40% are singletons. Material: axillary lymph node tissue. These receptors were collected from a female donor with breast cancer. Some clones in this sample may be carry-over from other donors' samples.

V usage is TRBV6-6 and J usage is TRBJ1-4; a possible D gene is TRBD1 (5 bases). The V end was cut by 6 bases, the J end by 8 bases, with 16 bases between. This CDR3 contains 14 residues. CDR1 and CDR2 from the germline V gene are MNHNY and SVGAGI (reference sequence). The CDR3 DNA follows: TGTGCCAGCAGAAATATCGACGGGGCAGAAAAACTGTTTTTT. Its protein is CASRNIDGAEKLFF.

This clonotype was seen ten or more times. This chain links TRBV2 with TRBJ1-5; 8 bases fit TRBD1. CDR1 is SNHLY and CDR2 is FYNNEI in the germline V gene. The CDR3 spans 14 residues. V lost 6 bases, J lost 7 bases, and 8 bases stayed unmatched. The CDR3 nucleotides read TGTGCCAGCAGGTCAGGACAGGGCGGGCAGCCCCAGCATTTT. Translating it yields CASRSGQGGQPQHF. The complete variable domain, with remaining parts taken from reference TRBV2 and TRBJ1-5, reads EPEVTQTPSHQVTQMGQEVILRCVPISNHLYFYWYRQILGQKVEFLVSFYNNEISEKSEIFDDQFSVERPDGSNFTLKIRSTKLEDSAMYFCASRSGQGGQPQHFGDGTRLSIL.

The table lists this clonotype with many counts. The rearrangement links TRBV30 to TRBJ1-5; D remains unclear. Germline assignment: CDR1 GTSNPN and CDR2 SVGIG (reference sequence). Trimming left V 5 bases short and J 0 bases short, with 5 bases between. The CDR3 length is 12 residues. This chain's CDR3 is CAWGRSNQPQHF. The CDR3 DNA follows: TGTGCCTGGGGCCGTAGCAATCAGCCCCAGCATTTT.

This clonotype was found many times. The rearrangement joins TRBV14 to TRBJ2-5; 11 bases map to TRBD2. Per the germline V gene, CDR1 is SGHDN and CDR2 is FVKESK. The CDR3 is 16 residues long. J gave up 6 bases and V 0 bases, and 6 bases lay outside the gene matches. CDR3 sequence (DNA): TGTGCCAGCAGCCAAGATAGGCTAGCGGGAGGAAAGACCCAGTACTTC. This translates into CASSQDRLAGGKTQYF.

The chain uses TRBV20-1 and TRBJ2-6; 12 bases are shared with TRBD1. This CDR3 spans 16 amino acids. The germline gives CDR1 DFQATT, CDR2 SNEGSKA (reference sequence). Losses at the gene ends were 5 bases for V and 6 bases for J; bases not matched to a gene: 8. In DNA, the CDR3 is TGCAGTGCTCTCGGGGGACAGGGGGCTGCGGCCAACGTCCTGACTTTC. The encoded protein is CSALGGQGAAANVLTF.

The chain combines TRBV30 with TRBJ1-2; D is undetermined. With 0 bases removed from V and 3 bases from J, the gap between germline ends came to 5 bases. Germline V gene lookup returns CDR1 GTSNPN and CDR2 SVGIG (reference sequence). The CDR3 is made up of 12 amino acids. The CDR3 DNA is TGTGCCTGGAGTGTAGAGGACTATGGCTACACCTTC. This codes for CAWSVEDYGYTF.

Concerning this clonotype: Since a much larger clone is just one base distant, this may be a read error. The rearrangement links TRBV20-1 to TRBJ2-3; D unclear. The CDR3 sequence is 13 residues long. Germline values: CDR1 DFQATT, CDR2 SNEGSKA (reference sequence). The CDR3 protein is CSAPDRTTDAQYF. DNA for the CDR3: TGCAGTGCCCCGGACCGGACCACAGATGCGCAGTATTTT.

Regarding this clonotype: A much larger clonotype is one base distant, so this may be a read error. Without the conserved terminal phenylalanine or tryptophan, this CDR3 likely stems from a read error. V gene TRBV7-3 combines with J gene TRBJ2-1; the D gene is possibly TRBD2 (6 bases). CDR3 length: 14 residues. Germline values: CDR1 SGHTA, CDR2 FQGTGA. The V end was cut by 0 bases, the J end by 3 bases, with 6 bases between. The CDR3 sequence: CASSLTGGYNEQFL. As DNA, the CDR3 is TGTGCCAGCAGCTTAACGGGGGGCTACAATGAGCAGTTCCTC.

The table lists this clonotype with many counts. The gene calls are TRBV20-1 and TRBJ2-2, with D tentatively TRBD1 or TRBD2 (5 bases each). V dropped 7 bases and J dropped 3 bases, with 18 bases sitting between them. Germline V gene sequence: CDR1 DFQATT, CDR2 SNEGSKA (reference sequence). This CDR3 has 15 amino acids. As DNA, the CDR3 is TGCAGTGTGGTGAACCGGGACCGTTACACCGGGGAGCTGTTTTTT. Its translation: CSVVNRDRYTGELFF.